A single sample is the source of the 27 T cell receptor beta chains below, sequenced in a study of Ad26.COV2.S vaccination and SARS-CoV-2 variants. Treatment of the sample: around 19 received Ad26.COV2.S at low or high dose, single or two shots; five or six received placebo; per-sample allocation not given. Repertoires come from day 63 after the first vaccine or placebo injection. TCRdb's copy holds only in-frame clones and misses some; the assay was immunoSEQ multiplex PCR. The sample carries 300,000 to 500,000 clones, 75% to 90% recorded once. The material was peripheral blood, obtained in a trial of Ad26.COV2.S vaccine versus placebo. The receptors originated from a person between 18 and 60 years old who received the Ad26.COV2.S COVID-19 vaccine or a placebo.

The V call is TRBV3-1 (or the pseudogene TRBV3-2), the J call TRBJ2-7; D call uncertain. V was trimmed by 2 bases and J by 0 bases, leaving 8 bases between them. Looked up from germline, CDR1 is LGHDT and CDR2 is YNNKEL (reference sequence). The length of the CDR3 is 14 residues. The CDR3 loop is CASSQFRSSYEQYF. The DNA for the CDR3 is TGTGCCAGCAGCCAATTCCGGAGCTCCTACGAGCAGTACTTC.

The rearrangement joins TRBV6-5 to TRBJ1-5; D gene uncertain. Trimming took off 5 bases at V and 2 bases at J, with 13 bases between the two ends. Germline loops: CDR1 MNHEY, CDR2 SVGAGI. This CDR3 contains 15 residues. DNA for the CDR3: TGTGCCAGCAGTCTCCAGGAAACGGGCAATCAGCCCCAGCATTTT. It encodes CASSLQETGNQPQHF.

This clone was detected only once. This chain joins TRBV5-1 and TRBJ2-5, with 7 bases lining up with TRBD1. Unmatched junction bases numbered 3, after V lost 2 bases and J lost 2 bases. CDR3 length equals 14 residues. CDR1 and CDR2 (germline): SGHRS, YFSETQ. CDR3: CASSLLQGQETQYF. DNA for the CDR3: TGCGCCAGCAGCTTACTACAGGGGCAAGAGACCCAGTACTTC.

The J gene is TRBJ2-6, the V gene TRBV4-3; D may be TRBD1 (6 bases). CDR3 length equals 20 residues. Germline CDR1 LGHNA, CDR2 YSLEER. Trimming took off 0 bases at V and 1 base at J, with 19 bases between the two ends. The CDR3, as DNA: TGCGCCAGCAGCCAAGAATTAACAGGGCCCACATATTCTGGGGCCAACGTCCTGACTTTC. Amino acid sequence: CASSQELTGPTYSGANVLTF.

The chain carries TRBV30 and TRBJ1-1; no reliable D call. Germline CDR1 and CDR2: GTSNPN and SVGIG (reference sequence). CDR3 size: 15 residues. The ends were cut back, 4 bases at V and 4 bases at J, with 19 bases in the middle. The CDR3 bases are TGTGCCTGGATCCCGGGATTAAGGGTGGTCACTGAAGCTTTCTTT. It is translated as CAWIPGLRVVTEAFF.

The CDR3 sequence: CASSPSLPPNYGYTF. CDR3 bases: TGCGCCAGCAGCCCAAGTCTCCCCCCTAACTATGGCTACACCTTC. The chain carries TRBV4-1 and TRBJ1-2, with unresolved D. The V end lost 4 bases, the J end lost 0 bases, and 12 bases lay between the germline ends. The CDR3 length is 15 residues. Germline assignment: CDR1 MGHRA and CDR2 YSYEKL.

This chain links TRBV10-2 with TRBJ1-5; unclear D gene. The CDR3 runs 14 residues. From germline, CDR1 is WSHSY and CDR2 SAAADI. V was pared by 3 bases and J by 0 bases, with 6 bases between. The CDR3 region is CASSEDNSNQPQHF. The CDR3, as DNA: TGCGCCAGCAGTGAAGACAATAGCAATCAGCCCCAGCATTTT.

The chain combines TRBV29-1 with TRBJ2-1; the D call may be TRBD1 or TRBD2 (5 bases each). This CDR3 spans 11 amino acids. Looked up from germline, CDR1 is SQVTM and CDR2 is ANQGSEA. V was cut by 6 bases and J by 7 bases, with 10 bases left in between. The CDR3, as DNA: TGCAGCGTAGGGACCGGGAATGAGCAGTTCTTC. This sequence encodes CSVGTGNEQFF.

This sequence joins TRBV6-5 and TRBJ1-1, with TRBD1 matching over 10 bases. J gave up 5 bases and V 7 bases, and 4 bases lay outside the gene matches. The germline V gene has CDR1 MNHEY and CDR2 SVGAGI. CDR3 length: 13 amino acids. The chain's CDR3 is CASTGTGVTEAFF. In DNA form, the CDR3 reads TGTGCCAGCACCGGGACAGGGGTGACTGAAGCTTTCTTT.

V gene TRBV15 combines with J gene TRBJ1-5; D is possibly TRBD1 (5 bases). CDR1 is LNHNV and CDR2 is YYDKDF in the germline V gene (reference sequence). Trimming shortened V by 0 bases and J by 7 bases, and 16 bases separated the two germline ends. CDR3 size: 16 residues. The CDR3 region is CATSRDVFFGAQPQHF. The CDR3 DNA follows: TGTGCCACCAGCAGAGACGTCTTTTTCGGGGCCCAGCCCCAGCATTTT.

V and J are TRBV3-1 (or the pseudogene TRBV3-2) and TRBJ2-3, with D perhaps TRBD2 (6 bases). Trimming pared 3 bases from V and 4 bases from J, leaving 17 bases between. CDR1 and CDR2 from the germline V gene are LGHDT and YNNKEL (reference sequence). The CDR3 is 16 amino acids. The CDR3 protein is CASSHRLGSGADTQYF. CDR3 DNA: TGTGCCAGCAGCCATAGACTAGGCAGCGGAGCAGATACGCAGTATTTT.

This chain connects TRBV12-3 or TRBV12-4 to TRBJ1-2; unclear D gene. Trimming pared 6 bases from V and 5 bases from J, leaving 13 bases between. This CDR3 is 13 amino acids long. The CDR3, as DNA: TGTGCCAGCAGCAGAGATCAAGTTTATGGCTACACCTTC. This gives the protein CASSRDQVYGYTF.

The CDR3 loop reads CASSFTGGLAYEQYF. The CDR3 coding sequence is TGTGCCAGCAGTTTCACAGGGGGCTTGGCCTACGAGCAGTACTTC. This sequence joins TRBV28 and TRBJ2-7; 9 bases align to TRBD1. V lost 3 bases to trimming and J lost 2 bases; unmatched junction nucleotides: 5. Germline CDR1 is MDHEN and CDR2 is SYDVKM. The CDR3 is made up of 15 amino acids.

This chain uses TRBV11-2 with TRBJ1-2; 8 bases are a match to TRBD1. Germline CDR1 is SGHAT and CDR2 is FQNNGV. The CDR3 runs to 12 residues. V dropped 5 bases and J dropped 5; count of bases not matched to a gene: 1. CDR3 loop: CASSRQGYGYTF. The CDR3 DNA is TGTGCCAGCAGCCGACAGGGGTATGGCTACACCTTC.

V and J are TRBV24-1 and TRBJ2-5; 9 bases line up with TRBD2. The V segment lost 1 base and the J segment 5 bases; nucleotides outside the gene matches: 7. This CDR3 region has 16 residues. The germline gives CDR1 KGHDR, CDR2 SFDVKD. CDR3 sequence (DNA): TGTGCCACCAGTGATTTTCGGCGGGGGGGCGTGGAGACCCAGTACTTC. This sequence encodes CATSDFRRGGVETQYF.

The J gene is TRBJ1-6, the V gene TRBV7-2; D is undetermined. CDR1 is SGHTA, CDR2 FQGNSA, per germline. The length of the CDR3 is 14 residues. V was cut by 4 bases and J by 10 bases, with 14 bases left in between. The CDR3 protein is CASSSQLITSPLHF. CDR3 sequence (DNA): TGTGCCAGCAGCTCTCAACTCATAACCTCACCCCTCCACTTT.

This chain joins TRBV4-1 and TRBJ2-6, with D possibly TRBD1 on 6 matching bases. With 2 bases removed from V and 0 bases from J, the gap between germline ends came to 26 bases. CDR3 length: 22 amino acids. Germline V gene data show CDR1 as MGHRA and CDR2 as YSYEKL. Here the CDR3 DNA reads TGCGCCAGCAGCCAAAGCCCCACCCAGGGGAGATTTGGTAACTCTGGGGCCAACGTCCTGACTTTC. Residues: CASSQSPTQGRFGNSGANVLTF.

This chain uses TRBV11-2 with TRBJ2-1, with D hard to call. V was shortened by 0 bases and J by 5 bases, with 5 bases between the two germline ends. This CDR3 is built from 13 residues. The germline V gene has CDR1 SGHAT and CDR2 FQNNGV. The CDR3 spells CASSLDGNNEQFF. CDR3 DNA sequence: TGTGCCAGCAGCTTAGATGGGAACAATGAGCAGTTCTTC.

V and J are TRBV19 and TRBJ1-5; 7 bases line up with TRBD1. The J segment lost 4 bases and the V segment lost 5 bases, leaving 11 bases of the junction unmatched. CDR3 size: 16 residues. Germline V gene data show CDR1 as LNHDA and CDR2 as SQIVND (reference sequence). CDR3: CASSPNRDSMNQPQHF. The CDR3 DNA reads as TGTGCCAGTAGTCCCAACCGGGACAGTATGAATCAGCCCCAGCATTTT. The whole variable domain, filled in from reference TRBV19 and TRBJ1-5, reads DGGITQSPKYLFRKEGQNVTLSCEQNLNHDAMYWYRQDPGQGLRLIYYSQIVNDFQKGDIAEGYSVSREKKESFPLTVTSAQKNPTAFYLCASSPNRDSMNQPQHFGDGTRLSIL.

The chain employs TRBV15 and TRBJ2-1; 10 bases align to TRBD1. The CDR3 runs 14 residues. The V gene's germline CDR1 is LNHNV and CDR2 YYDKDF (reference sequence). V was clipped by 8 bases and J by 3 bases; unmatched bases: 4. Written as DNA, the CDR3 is TGTGCCACCGAGAGGACAGGGGGCTACAATGAGCAGTTCTTC. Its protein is CATERTGGYNEQFF.

The CDR3 DNA reads TGTGCCAGCAGTGAAAGGAGAGGTGCGAGCAGCACTGAAGCTTTCTTT. Its translation: CASSERRGASSTEAFF. The chain has TRBV2 and TRBJ1-1; D remains unclear. The germline CDR1 and CDR2 sequences are SNHLY and FYNNEI. The V end lost 2 bases, the J end lost 4 bases, and 17 bases lay between the germline ends. The CDR3 totals 16 residues.

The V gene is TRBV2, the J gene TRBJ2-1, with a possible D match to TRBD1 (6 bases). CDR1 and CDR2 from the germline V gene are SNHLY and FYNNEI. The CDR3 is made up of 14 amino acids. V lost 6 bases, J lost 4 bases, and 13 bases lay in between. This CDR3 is CASRLARGYNEQFF. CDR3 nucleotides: TGTGCCAGCAGATTAGCCAGGGGATACAATGAGCAGTTCTTC.

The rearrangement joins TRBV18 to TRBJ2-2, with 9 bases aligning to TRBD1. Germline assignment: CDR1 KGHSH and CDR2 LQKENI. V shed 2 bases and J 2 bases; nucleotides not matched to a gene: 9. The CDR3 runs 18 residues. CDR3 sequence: CASSPIRGTGSNTGELFF. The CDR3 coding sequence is TGTGCCAGCTCACCAATCCGCGGGACAGGGTCTAACACCGGGGAGCTGTTTTTT.

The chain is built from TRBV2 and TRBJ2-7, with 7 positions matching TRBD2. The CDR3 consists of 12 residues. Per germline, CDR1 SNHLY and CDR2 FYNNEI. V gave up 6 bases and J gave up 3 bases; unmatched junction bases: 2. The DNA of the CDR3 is TGTGCCAGCAGCGGACTAGTCTACGAGCAGTACTTC. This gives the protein CASSGLVYEQYF. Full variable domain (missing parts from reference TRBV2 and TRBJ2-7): EPEVTQTPSHQVTQMGQEVILRCVPISNHLYFYWYRQILGQKVEFLVSFYNNEISEKSEIFDDQFSVERPDGSNFTLKIRSTKLEDSAMYFCASSGLVYEQYFGPGTRLTVT.

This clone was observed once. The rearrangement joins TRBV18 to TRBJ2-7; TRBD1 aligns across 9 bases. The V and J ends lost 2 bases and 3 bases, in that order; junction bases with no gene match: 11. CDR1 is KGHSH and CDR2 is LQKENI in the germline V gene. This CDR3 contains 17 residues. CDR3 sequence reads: CASSPSTDRGVSYEQYF. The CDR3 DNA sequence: TGTGCCAGCTCACCATCAACAGACAGGGGGGTAAGCTACGAGCAGTACTTC.

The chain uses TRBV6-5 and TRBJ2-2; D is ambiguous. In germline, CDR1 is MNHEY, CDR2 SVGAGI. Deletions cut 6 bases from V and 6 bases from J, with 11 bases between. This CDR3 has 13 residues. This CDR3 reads CASRLPFAGELFF. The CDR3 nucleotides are TGTGCCAGCAGACTCCCTTTTGCCGGGGAGCTGTTTTTT.

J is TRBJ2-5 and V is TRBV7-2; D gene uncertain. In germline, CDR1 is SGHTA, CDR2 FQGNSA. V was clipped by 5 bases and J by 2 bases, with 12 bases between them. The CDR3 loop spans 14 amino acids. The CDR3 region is CASSPAMLQETQYF. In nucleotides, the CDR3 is TGTGCCAGCAGCCCAGCGATGTTACAAGAGACCCAGTACTTC.